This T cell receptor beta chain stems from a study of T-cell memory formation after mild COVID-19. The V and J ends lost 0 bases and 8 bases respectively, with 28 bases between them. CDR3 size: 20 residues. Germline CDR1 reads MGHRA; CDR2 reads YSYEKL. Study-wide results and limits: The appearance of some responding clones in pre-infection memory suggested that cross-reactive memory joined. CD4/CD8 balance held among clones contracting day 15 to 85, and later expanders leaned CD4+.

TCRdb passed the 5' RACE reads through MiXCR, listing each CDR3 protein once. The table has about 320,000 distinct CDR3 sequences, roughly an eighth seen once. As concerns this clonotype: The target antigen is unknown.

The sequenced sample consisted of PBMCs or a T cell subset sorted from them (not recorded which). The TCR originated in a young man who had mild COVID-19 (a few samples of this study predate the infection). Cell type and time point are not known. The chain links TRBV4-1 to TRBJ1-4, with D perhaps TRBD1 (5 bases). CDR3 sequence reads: CASSQDRFVLIGQGPEKLFF. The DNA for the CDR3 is TGCGCCAGCAGCCAAGATCGATTCGTTCTTATTGGGCAGGGACCCGAAAAACTGTTTTTT.